Listed below are T cell receptor beta chains from one sample, sequenced in a study of molecular identifiers for immune sequencing clone quantification. In TCRdb, the PCR reads were re-called with MiXCR into one record per CDR3 protein. The data show more than 450,000 distinct CDR3 sequences, 20% to 25% seen once. The material sequenced was naive CD8+ T cells from blood, with Jurkat cell RNA spiked in. These receptor sequences come from a human donor in good health. Some libraries in this study had Jurkat cell RNA spiked in. CDR3s include the opening cysteine and the closing phenylalanine or tryptophan. A D gene is named only where the DNA matches it firmly. For some rows the clone size is stated as once, few or many, or as a class when expanded; others skip it.

clone_size	j_call	v_call	d_call	cdr3_aa	cdr3_nt
many	TRBJ2-7	TRBV20-1	.	CSATARRSSYEQYF	TGCAGTGCCACGGCGCGTAGGAGCTCCTACGAGCAGTACTTC
few	TRBJ2-7	TRBV4-3	.	CASSQGGLEQYF	TGCGCCAGCAGCCAAGGAGGGCTAGAGCAGTACTTC
many	TRBJ2-7	TRBV4-3	TRBD1	CASSQQTGDEQYF	TGCGCCAGCAGCCAACAGACAGGGGACGAGCAGTACTTC
few	TRBJ2-7	TRBV5-1	.	CASSSQGFPYEQYF	TGCGCCAGCAGCTCCCAGGGATTCCCCTACGAGCAGTACTTC
.	TRBJ2-5	TRBV19	.	CASSAAPTSHETQYF	TGTGCCAGTAGTGCAGCGCCGACTAGTCATGAGACCCAGTACTTC
few	TRBJ2-1	TRBV6-2/TRBV6-3	.	CASSSDVYNEQFF	TGTGCCAGCAGCAGCGACGTATACAATGAGCAGTTCTTC
many	TRBJ2-7	TRBV7-8	.	CASSGSVQGGSYEQYF	TGTGCCAGCAGTGGGTCCGTTCAGGGTGGGTCCTACGAGCAGTACTTC
few	TRBJ1-1	TRBV10-3	.	CAITQNPGTEAFF	TGTGCCATCACTCAGAACCCCGGCACTGAAGCTTTCTTT
few	TRBJ2-1	TRBV14	.	CASSQDVLEQFF	TGTGCCAGCAGCCAAGATGTACTTGAGCAGTTCTTC
few	TRBJ2-1	TRBV7-9	TRBD2	CASSSTPGLAGGSLYNEQFF	TGTGCCAGCAGCTCTACCCCCGGACTAGCGGGAGGGTCCTTATACAATGAGCAGTTCTTC
few	TRBJ2-1	TRBV4-1	.	CASSQGHDSDEQFF	TGCGCCAGCAGCCAGGGACACGACTCCGACGAGCAGTTCTTC
.	TRBJ2-1	TRBV11-3	.	CASSLSRGPYNEQFF	TGTGCCAGCAGCTTATCCCGGGGACCCTACAATGAGCAGTTCTTC
few	TRBJ2-7	TRBV11-2	.	CASSPPLGRPIYEQYF	TGTGCCAGCAGCCCCCCTTTGGGACGGCCAATCTACGAGCAGTACTTC
.	TRBJ2-5	TRBV5-4	.	CASSGWQGSGETQYF	TGTGCCAGCAGCGGGTGGCAGGGTTCAGGAGAGACCCAGTACTTC
.	TRBJ2-7	TRBV10-3	.	CAISDVTSYEQYF	TGTGCCATCAGTGACGTCACCTCCTACGAGCAGTACTTC
.	TRBJ1-6	TRBV28	.	CASRGRDILSSYNSPLHF	TGTGCCAGCAGAGGCAGGGATATACTGAGCTCCTATAATTCACCCCTCCACTTT
many	TRBJ2-5	TRBV5-5	.	CASSDPDGQETQYF	TGTGCCAGCAGCGATCCTGACGGACAAGAGACCCAGTACTTC
many	TRBJ2-1	TRBV7-9	TRBD2	CASSSSSGNYNEQFF	TGTGCCAGCAGCTCCTCTAGCGGGAATTACAATGAGCAGTTCTTC
few	TRBJ2-7	TRBV4-1	.	CASSQYSQAYEQYF	TGCGCCAGCAGCCAATATAGCCAGGCCTACGAGCAGTACTTC
few	TRBJ2-7	TRBV4-3	.	CASSLRWAREWYHEQYF	TGCGCCAGCAGCCTCCGATGGGCCAGGGAGTGGTATCACGAGCAGTACTTC
.	TRBJ2-3	TRBV12-3/TRBV12-4	TRBD2	CASTPGGLQYF	TGTGCCAGCACCCCGGGGGGGCTGCAATATTTT
many	TRBJ2-3	TRBV29-1	TRBD2	CSVEGLLAGGGSADTQYF	TGCAGCGTTGAAGGTTTGCTAGCGGGGGGTGGTTCCGCAGATACGCAGTATTTT
few	TRBJ2-7	TRBV29-1	.	CSVEIGPYEQYF	TGCAGCGTTGAGATAGGCCCCTACGAGCAGTACTTC
few	TRBJ1-1	TRBV12-3/TRBV12-4	.	CASSLREQGRTEAFF	TGTGCCAGCAGTTTAAGAGAGCAGGGGAGGACTGAAGCTTTCTTT
many	TRBJ2-3	TRBV7-2	TRBD2	CASSLGLAGKGTDTQYF	TGTGCCAGCAGCCTTGGACTAGCGGGGAAGGGTACAGATACGCAGTATTTT
many	TRBJ2-7	TRBV12-3/TRBV12-4	.	CASSLGSGEQYF	TGTGCCAGCAGCTTGGGTTCGGGTGAGCAGTACTTC
.	TRBJ1-6	TRBV12-3/TRBV12-4	.	CASSPRGTSYNSPLHF	TGTGCCAGCAGTCCTCGGGGTACCTCCTATAATTCACCCCTCCACTTT
.	TRBJ1-1	TRBV3-1	.	CASSQDIGPPRGTEAFF	TGTGCCAGCAGCCAAGATATTGGGCCTCCCCGGGGCACTGAAGCTTTCTTT
many	TRBJ2-7	TRBV28	TRBD1	CASSSLSGTGGYEQYF	TGTGCCAGCAGTTCCCTATCCGGGACAGGGGGCTACGAGCAGTACTTC
few	TRBJ1-4	TRBV7-8	TRBD1	CASSLGTGLNEKLFF	TGTGCCAGCAGCTTAGGGACAGGCCTAAATGAAAAACTGTTTTTT
few	TRBJ2-1	TRBV14	.	CASSQTTSRYYNEQFF	TGTGCCAGCAGCCAAACCACTAGCCGATACTACAATGAGCAGTTCTTC
many	TRBJ1-4	TRBV27	.	CASSAQGLFEKLFF	TGTGCCAGCAGTGCACAGGGCTTGTTTGAAAAACTGTTTTTT
few	TRBJ2-1	TRBV18	TRBD1	CASSQARDRVNSEQFF	TGTGCCAGCTCACAGGCCCGGGACAGGGTTAACAGTGAGCAGTTCTTC
few	TRBJ2-7	TRBV13	TRBD2	CASSLGLARREQYF	TGTGCCAGCAGCTTGGGACTAGCACGCCGCGAGCAGTACTTC
few	TRBJ1-1	TRBV6-2/TRBV6-3	.	CASSYSERLEAFF	TGTGCCAGCAGTTACTCCGAGAGACTTGAAGCTTTCTTT
.	TRBJ2-2	TRBV28	.	CASSLSGQREITGELFF	TGTGCCAGCAGTTTATCCGGACAGAGAGAAATCACCGGGGAGCTGTTTTTT
.	TRBJ2-3	TRBV3-1	TRBD1	CASSPTGTEVSDTQYF	TGTGCCAGCAGTCCTACCGGGACAGAAGTCTCAGATACGCAGTATTTT
.	TRBJ2-5	TRBV7-8	.	CASRPQTTEESQYF	TGTGCCAGCAGACCCCAGACTACCGAAGAGAGCCAGTACTTC
many	TRBJ2-2	TRBV6-5	.	CASSYIGGAGELFF	TGTGCCAGCAGTTACATCGGAGGAGCCGGGGAGCTGTTTTTT
.	TRBJ2-7	TRBV5-6	TRBD2	CASSLGVGLAGYEQYF	TGTGCCAGCAGCTTGGGGGTGGGACTAGCGGGTTACGAGCAGTACTTC
many	TRBJ2-7	TRBV20-1	.	CSAPGIYEQYF	TGCAGTGCTCCAGGGATCTACGAGCAGTACTTC
.	TRBJ2-1	TRBV7-7	.	CASSLEVGGGYNEQFF	TGTGCTAGCAGCTTAGAGGTGGGAGGGGGTTACAATGAGCAGTTCTTC
.	TRBJ2-7	TRBV19	.	CASSIGPGEQYF	TGTGCCAGTAGTATAGGCCCGGGGGAGCAGTACTTC
many	TRBJ2-7	TRBV20-1	.	CSARDYGGSSYEQYF	TGCAGTGCTAGAGATTACGGGGGAAGCTCCTACGAGCAGTACTTC
many	TRBJ1-2	TRBV14	TRBD1	CASSHPGQGLHGYTF	TGTGCCAGCAGCCACCCGGGACAGGGTCTTCACGGCTACACCTTC
many	TRBJ1-1	TRBV11-2	.	CASSLAGPEAFF	TGTGCCAGCAGCTTAGCGGGTCCTGAAGCTTTCTTT
.	TRBJ1-1	TRBV12-3/TRBV12-4	.	CASTLGGGGTEASF	TGTGCCAGCACCCTGGGGGGGGGGGGTACTGAAGCTTCCTTT
few	TRBJ1-3	TRBV19	.	CATAGLSGNTIYF	TGTGCCACCGCAGGTTTGTCTGGAAACACCATATATTTT
.	TRBJ2-7	TRBV25-1	.	CASSVTGGGEQYF	TGTGCCAGCAGTGTTACGGGGGGCGGCGAGCAGTACTTC
.	TRBJ1-5	TRBV9	.	CASSVGGSENQPQHF	TGTGCCAGCAGCGTAGGGGGGTCCGAAAATCAGCCCCAGCATTTT
many	TRBJ2-3	TRBV2	.	CASSGTTDTQYF	TGTGCCAGCAGTGGGACCACAGATACGCAGTATTTT
.	TRBJ1-3	TRBV7-9	.	CASSLLGDTIYF	TGTGCCAGCAGCTTACTAGGTGACACCATATATTTT